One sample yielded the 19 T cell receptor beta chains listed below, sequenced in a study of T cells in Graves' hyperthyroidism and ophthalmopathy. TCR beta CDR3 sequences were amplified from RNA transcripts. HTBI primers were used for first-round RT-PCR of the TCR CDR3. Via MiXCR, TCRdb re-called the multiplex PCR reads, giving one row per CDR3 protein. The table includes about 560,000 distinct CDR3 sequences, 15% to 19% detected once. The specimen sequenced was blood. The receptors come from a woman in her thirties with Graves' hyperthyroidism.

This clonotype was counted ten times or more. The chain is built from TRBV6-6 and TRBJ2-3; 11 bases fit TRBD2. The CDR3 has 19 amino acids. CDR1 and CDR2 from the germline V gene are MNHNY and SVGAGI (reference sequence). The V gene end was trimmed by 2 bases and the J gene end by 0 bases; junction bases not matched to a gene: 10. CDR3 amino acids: CASSYGASGRSESTDTQYF. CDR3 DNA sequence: TGTGCCAGCAGTTACGGGGCTAGCGGGAGGTCAGAAAGCACAGATACGCAGTATTTT.

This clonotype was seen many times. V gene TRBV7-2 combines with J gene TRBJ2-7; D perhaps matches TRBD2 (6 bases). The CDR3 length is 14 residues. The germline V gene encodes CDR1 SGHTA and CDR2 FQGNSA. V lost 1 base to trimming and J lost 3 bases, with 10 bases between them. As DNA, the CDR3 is TGTGCCAGCAGCTTAGAGTCGGGGGACTACGAGCAGTACTTC. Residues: CASSLESGDYEQYF.

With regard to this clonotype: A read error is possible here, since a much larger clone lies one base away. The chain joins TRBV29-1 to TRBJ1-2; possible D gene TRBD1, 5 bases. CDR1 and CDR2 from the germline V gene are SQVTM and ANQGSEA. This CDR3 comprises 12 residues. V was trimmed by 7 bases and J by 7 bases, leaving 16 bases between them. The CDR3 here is CSADTRVSGYTF. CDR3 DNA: TGCAGCGCTGACACCAGGGTATCTGGCTACACCTTC.

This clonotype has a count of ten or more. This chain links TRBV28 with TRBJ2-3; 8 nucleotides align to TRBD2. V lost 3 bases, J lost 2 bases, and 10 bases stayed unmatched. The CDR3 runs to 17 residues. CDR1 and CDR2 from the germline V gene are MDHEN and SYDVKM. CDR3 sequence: CASSFGSGGPSTDTQYF. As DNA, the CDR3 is TGTGCCAGCAGTTTTGGGTCGGGAGGGCCCTCCACAGATACGCAGTATTTT. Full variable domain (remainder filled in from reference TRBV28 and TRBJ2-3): DVKVTQSSRYLVKRTGEKVFLECVQDMDHENMFWYRQDPGLGLRLIYFSYDVKMKEKGDIPEGYSVSREKKERFSLILESASTNQTSMYLCASSFGSGGPSTDTQYFGPGTRLTVL.

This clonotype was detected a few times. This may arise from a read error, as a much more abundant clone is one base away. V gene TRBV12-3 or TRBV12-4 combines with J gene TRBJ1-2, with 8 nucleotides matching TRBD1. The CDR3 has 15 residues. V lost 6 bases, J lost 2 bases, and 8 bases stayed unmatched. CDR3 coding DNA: TGTGCCAGCAGGCACACAGGGGGGACGAACTATGGCTACACCTTC. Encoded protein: CASRHTGGTNYGYTF.

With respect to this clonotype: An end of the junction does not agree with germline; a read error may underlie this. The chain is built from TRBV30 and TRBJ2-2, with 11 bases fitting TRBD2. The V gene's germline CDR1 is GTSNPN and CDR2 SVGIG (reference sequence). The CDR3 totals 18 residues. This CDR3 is CAWSVLIAGGPYTRELFF. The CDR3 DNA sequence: TGTGCCTGGAGTGTACTAATAGCGGGAGGGCCGTACACCAGGGAGCTGTTTTTT.

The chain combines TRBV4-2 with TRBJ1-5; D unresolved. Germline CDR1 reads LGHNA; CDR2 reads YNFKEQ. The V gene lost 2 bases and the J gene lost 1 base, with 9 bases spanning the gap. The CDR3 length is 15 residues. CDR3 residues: CASSQFSESNQPQHF. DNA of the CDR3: TGTGCCAGCAGCCAATTTTCTGAAAGCAATCAGCCCCAGCATTTT.

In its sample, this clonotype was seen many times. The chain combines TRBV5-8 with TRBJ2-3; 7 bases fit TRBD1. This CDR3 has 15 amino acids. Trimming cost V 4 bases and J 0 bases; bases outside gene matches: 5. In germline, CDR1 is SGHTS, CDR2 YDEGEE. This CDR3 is CASSPKDRSTDTQYF. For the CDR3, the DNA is TGTGCCAGCAGCCCGAAGGACAGGAGCACAGATACGCAGTATTTT.

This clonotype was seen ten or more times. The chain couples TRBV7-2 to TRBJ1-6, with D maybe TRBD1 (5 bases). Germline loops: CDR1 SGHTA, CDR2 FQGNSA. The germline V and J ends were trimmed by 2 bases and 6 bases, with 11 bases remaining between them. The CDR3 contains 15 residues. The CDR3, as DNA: TGTGCCAGCAGCTTACAAGGGGTTTCTAATTCACCCCTCCACTTT. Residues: CASSLQGVSNSPLHF.

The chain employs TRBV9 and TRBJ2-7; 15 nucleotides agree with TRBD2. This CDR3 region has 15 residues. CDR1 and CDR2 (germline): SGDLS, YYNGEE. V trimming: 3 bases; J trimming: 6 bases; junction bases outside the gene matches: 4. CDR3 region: CASSEGGLAGGEQYF. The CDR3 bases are TGTGCCAGCAGCGAGGGGGGACTAGCGGGAGGCGAGCAGTACTTC.

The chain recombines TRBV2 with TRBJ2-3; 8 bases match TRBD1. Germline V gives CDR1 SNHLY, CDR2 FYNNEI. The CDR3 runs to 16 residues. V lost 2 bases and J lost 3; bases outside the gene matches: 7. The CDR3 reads CASSEIAGGRTDTQYF. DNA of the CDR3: TGTGCCAGCAGTGAAATAGCAGGGGGCCGAACAGATACGCAGTATTTT.

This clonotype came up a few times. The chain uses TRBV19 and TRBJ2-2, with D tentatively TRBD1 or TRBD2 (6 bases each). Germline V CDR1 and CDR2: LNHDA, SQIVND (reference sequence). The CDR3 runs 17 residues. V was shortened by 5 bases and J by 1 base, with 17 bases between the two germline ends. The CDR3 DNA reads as TGTGCCAGTAGTCCCCGAGGGGGGCGCCAGAACACCGGGGAGCTGTTTTTT. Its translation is CASSPRGGRQNTGELFF.

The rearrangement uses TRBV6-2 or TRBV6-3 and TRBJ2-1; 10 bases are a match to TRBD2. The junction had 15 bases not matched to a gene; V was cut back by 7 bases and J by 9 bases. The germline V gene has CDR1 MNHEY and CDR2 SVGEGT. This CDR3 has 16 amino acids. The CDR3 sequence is CASNIRTSGPRSEQFF. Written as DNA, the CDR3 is TGTGCCAGCAATATCCGGACTAGCGGACCGAGGAGTGAGCAGTTCTTC.

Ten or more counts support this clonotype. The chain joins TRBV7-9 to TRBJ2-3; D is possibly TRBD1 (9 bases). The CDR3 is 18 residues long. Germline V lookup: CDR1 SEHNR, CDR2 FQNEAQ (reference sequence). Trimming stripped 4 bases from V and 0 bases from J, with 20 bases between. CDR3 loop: CASSSHGGDRDSTDTQYF. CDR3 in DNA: TGTGCCAGCAGCTCCCACGGGGGGGACAGGGATAGCACAGATACGCAGTATTTT. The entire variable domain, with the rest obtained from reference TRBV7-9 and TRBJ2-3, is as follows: DTGVSQNPRHKITKRGQNVTFRCDPISEHNRLYWYRQTLGQGPEFLTYFQNEAQLEKSRLLSDRFSAERPKGSFSTLEIQRTEQGDSAMYLCASSSHGGDRDSTDTQYFGPGTRLTVL.

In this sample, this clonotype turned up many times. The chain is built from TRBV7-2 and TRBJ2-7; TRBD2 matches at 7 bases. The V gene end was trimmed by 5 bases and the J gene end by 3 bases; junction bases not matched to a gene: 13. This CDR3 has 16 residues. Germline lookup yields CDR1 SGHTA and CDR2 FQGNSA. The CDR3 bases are TGTGCCAGCAGCCCGGAAACTAGCGAATGGGACTACGAGCAGTACTTC. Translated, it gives CASSPETSEWDYEQYF.

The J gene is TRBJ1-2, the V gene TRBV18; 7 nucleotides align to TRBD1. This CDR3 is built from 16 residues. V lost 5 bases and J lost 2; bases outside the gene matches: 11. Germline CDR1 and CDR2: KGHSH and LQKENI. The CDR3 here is CASSSTFGQANYGYTF. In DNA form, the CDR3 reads TGTGCCAGCTCATCAACATTTGGACAGGCGAACTATGGCTACACCTTC.

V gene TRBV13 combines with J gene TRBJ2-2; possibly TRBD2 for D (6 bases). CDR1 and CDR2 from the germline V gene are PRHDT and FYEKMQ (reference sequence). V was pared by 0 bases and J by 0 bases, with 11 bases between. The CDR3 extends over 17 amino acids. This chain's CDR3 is CASSLGPTSTNTGELFF. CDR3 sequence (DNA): TGTGCCAGCAGCTTAGGTCCCACTAGCACGAACACCGGGGAGCTGTTTTTT.

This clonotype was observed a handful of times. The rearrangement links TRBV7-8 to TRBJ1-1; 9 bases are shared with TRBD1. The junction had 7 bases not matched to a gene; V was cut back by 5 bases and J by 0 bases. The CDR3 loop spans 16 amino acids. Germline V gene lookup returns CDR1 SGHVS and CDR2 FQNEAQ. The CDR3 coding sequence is TGTGCCAGCAGCCGAACAGGGGGCGCGATGAACACTGAAGCTTTCTTT. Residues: CASSRTGGAMNTEAFF.

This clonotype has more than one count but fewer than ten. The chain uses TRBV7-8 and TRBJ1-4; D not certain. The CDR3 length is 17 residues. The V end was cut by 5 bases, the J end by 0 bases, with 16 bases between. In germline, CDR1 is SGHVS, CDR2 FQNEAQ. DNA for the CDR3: TGTGCCAGCAGCCCCACGAATCGTATAACAACTAATGAAAAACTGTTTTTT. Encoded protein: CASSPTNRITTNEKLFF.